This T cell receptor beta chain stems from a study of blood T cell repertoires in COVID-19. Looking at the study overall: Whether acute or convalescent, the COVID-19 samples came from the United States, Italy and Spain.

Authors' data handling: From reference gene primer amplification, estimates of nucleated cell counts were derived. Clones were sequenced by immunoSEQ multiplex PCR, and TCRdb holds only the in-frame ones, with some missing. That table is the source of V, J and clone size, and D and trimming were worked out from the DNA. The data show roughly 150,000 clones, approximately 81% seen once. This CDR3 comprises 16 residues. With 5 bases clipped from V and 1 base from J, the junction kept 6 bases outside the gene matches. In germline, CDR1 is SGHRS, CDR2 YFSETQ. What was sequenced was peripheral blood. The chain combines TRBV5-1 with TRBJ1-1; the match to TRBD1 covers 12 bases. The clonotype was recovered from a woman older than 75 with active or convalescent COVID-19. DNA for the CDR3: TGCGCCAGCAGTTCGGGACAGGGGGCGAGGAACACTGAAGCTTTCTTT. This codes for CASSSGQGARNTEAFF.